The 4 T cell receptor beta chains presented below share a single source sample, sequenced in a study of spatial heterogeneity in lung cancer. Time point given: sample taken at primary tumor resection. TCRdb re-called the 5' RACE reads with MiXCR, one entry per CDR3 protein. The table has roughly 3,500 distinct CDR3 sequences, about 3.5% seen once. Specimen: lung tissue, collected at surgery. These TCRs come from a human donor with early-stage non-small cell lung cancer.

In its sample, this clonotype ranks as medium-sized. Since it is a stray read in a library aimed at alpha chains, this beta chain has a size that is not meaningful. The V and J genes are TRBV4-2 and TRBJ2-3; 10 nucleotides line up with TRBD2. The CDR3 is 16 residues long. CDR1 and CDR2 from the germline V gene are LGHNA and YNFKEQ. V trimming: 4 bases; J trimming: 4 bases; junction bases outside the gene matches: 8. CDR3 sequence: CASSPSTSGGADTQYF. The CDR3 region has the DNA TGTGCCAGCAGCCCCTCCACCAGCGGGGGGGCAGATACGCAGTATTTT.

This clonotype is labeled as medium-sized. With the library built for alpha chains, this beta chain is off target and its frequency is not meaningful. The chain joins TRBV7-2 to TRBJ1-3; weak D call: TRBD1 (6 bases). This CDR3 contains 15 residues. The germline CDR1 and CDR2 sequences are SGHTA and FQGNSA. Trimming cost V 1 base and J 2 bases, with 9 bases left between them. The CDR3 is CASSLDRVAGNTIYF. DNA for the CDR3: TGTGCCAGCAGCTTAGACAGGGTAGCTGGAAACACCATATATTTT.

This clonotype is medium-sized in the sample. This beta chain lies outside the target of a library built for alpha chains; its clone size means little. The chain is built from TRBV6-6 and TRBJ2-2; D call uncertain. CDR1 is MNHNY, CDR2 SVGAGI, per germline (reference sequence). The CDR3 consists of 14 residues. The V and J ends lost 5 bases and 4 bases respectively, with 11 bases between them. The CDR3 coding sequence is TGTGCCAGCAGTGAAGGACCGTTCACCGGGGAGCTGTTTTTT. This translates into CASSEGPFTGELFF.

Judged by abundance, this clonotype is medium-sized. This beta chain turned up in a library designed for alpha chains; as an off-target read, its abundance says little. The genes are TRBV5-1 and TRBJ2-5, with a weak D call TRBD2 (5 bases). The CDR3 is 15 residues long. V was pared by 0 bases and J by 0 bases, with 9 bases between. Germline lookup yields CDR1 SGHRS and CDR2 YFSETQ. The CDR3 reads CASSLERPDQETQYF. The DNA for the CDR3 is TGCGCCAGCAGCTTGGAGCGGCCAGACCAAGAGACCCAGTACTTC.